This T cell receptor (beta chain) was recorded in a study of OX40 agonist ivuxolimab in advanced cancers. Study summary: Patients in the trial were receiving intravenous ivuxolimab every 2 weeks, at doses of 0.01 to 10 mg/kg. Those enrolled were roughly 80% male, with a mean age of about 66 years and ages from 23 to 79.

The length of the CDR3 is 13 residues. CDR1 MNHNY and CDR2 SVGAGI come from the germline V gene (reference sequence). Trimming shortened V by 8 bases and J by 7 bases, and 17 bases separated the two germline ends. Produced via immunoSEQ multiplex PCR; TCRdb's table is partial and in-frame only. Here the sample spans some 47,000 clones, 65% to 85% being singletons. The source is an adult with an advanced solid tumor such as melanoma, head and neck, liver or kidney cancer. This specimen consisted of CD4+ or CD8+ T cells sorted from blood, obtained in a trial of the OX40 agonist ivuxolimab. J is TRBJ1-2 and V is TRBV6-6, with TRBD1 as a possible D gene (6 bases). The DNA of the CDR3 is TGTGCCAGCCAACCCAACAGGGAGGGTGGCTACACCTTC. It specifies CASQPNREGGYTF.